This T cell receptor (beta chain) was sequenced for a study of response to subunit inactivated influenza vaccine. Regarding the study as a whole: It was the authors' suggestion that each seasonal influenza vaccination recruits few new T cells.

Between the trimmed V and J ends, which lost 1 base and 8 bases, there was a span of 11 bases. Germline V gene lookup returns CDR1 SGHTA and CDR2 FQGNSA. The CDR3 extends over 13 amino acids. This clonotype was detected ten times or more. Its antigen is not identified. One entry per CDR3 protein results from TCRdb running MiXCR on the RT-PCR reads. The sample consists of around 480,000 distinct CDR3 sequences, 10% to 11% of them appearing once. The chain is built from TRBV7-2 and TRBJ1-2; D remains unclear. The TCR was taken from a man over 45 who received an inactivated influenza vaccine. Specimen: PBMCs from blood, collected more than 35 days after vaccination. The CDR3 region is CASSLEQPRGYTF. CDR3 sequence (DNA): TGTGCCAGCAGCTTAGAACAGCCCAGGGGCTACACCTTC.